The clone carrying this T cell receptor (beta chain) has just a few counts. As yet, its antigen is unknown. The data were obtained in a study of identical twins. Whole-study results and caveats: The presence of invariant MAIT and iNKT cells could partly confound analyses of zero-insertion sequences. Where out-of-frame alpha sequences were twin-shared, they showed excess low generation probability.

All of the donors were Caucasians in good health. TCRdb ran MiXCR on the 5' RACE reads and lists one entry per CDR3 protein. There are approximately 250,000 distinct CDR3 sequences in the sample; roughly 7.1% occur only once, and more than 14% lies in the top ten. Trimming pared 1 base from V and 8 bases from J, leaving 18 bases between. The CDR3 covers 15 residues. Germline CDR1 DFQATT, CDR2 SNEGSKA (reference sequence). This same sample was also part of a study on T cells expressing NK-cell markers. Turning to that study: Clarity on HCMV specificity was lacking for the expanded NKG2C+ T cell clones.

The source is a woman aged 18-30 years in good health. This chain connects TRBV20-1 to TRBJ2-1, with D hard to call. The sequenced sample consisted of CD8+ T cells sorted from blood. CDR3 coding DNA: TGCAGTGCTAGAGGGGCAGAGGTGTCCGTCCATGAGCAGTTCTTC. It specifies CSARGAEVSVHEQFF.